This T cell receptor (beta chain) was captured by sequencing in a study of T-cell memory formation after mild COVID-19. Study context: TCR clusters showed largely donor specificity.

To note about this clonotype: Its antigen is not identified.

Study-wide points: Day 15 to 85 contracting clones showed balanced CD4/CD8; later expanders leaned CD4+. Pre-infection memory harbored some responding clones, suggesting cross-reactive memory joined.

The CDR3 extends over 13 amino acids. In germline, CDR1 is LNHDA, CDR2 SQIVND (reference sequence). V lost 9 bases, J lost 0 bases, and 12 bases lay in between. The authors produced TCR alpha and TCR beta cDNA libraries with sample barcodes and UMIs by 5'RACE using constant-segment primers. Using its own MiXCR run on the 5' RACE reads, TCRdb lists one record per CDR3 protein. The table records 550,000 to 600,000 distinct CDR3 sequences, approximately 15% of them present only once. Material for sequencing was PBMCs or a T cell subset sorted from them (not recorded which). The chain joins TRBV19 to TRBJ2-7; maybe TRBD1 (6 bases). This clonotype was obtained from an adult woman who had mild COVID-19 (a few samples of this study predate the infection). Cell type and time point are not known. CDR3 amino acids: CASGTRYSYEQYF. The CDR3 coding sequence is TGTGCCAGCGGGACACGTTACTCCTACGAGCAGTACTTC.